The 27 T cell receptor beta chains in this list originate from one sample, sequenced in a study of beta chain features in type 1 diabetes. The sequenced template was cDNA made from the entire isolated RNA. Measured with immunoSEQ multiplex PCR; TCRdb has only the in-frame clones, and not every one. The repertoire holds 600,000 to 650,000 clones, with about 16% as singletons. Sequenced input: naive CD4+ T cells from blood. Every receptor here comes from a man aged 18 to 29 in good health.

This clone was seen a handful of times. The rearrangement joins TRBV7-2 to TRBJ2-3; D gene uncertain. Germline lookup yields CDR1 SGHTA and CDR2 FQGNSA. This CDR3 comprises 19 residues. The V and J ends lost 4 bases and 0 bases respectively, with 23 bases between them. CDR3 loop: CASSSIAWRGLFSTDTQYF. As DNA, the CDR3 is TGTGCCAGCAGCTCTATCGCCTGGAGAGGTTTATTTAGCACAGATACGCAGTATTTT.

Only a few counts were recorded for this clone. V is TRBV28 and J is TRBJ2-6; D not certain. The CDR3 has 15 residues. V was pared by 6 bases and J by 0 bases, with 9 bases between. Germline CDR1 and CDR2: MDHEN and SYDVKM. CDR3 bases: TGTGCCAGCAGGTCAGGTCCCTCTGGGGCCAACGTCCTGACTTTC. Translation gives CASRSGPSGANVLTF. The full variable domain, rest sourced from reference TRBV28 and TRBJ2-6, is DVKVTQSSRYLVKRTGEKVFLECVQDMDHENMFWYRQDPGLGLRLIYFSYDVKMKEKGDIPEGYSVSREKKERFSLILESASTNQTSMYLCASRSGPSGANVLTFGAGSRLTVL.

This clone was counted between two and nine times. The rearrangement uses TRBV1 and TRBJ2-2; TRBD1 is taken as the D call from the table, unchecked against the DNA. TRBV1 counts as a pseudogene. The CDR3 sequence is 17 residues long. CDR3 sequence: CTSSQVGGQGDPGELFF. The CDR3 region has the DNA TGCACCAGCAGCCAAGTAGGGGGACAGGGGGACCCCGGGGAGCTGTTTTTT.

This clone was picked up a small number of times. This chain connects TRBV4-3 to TRBJ2-3; possible D gene TRBD1, 6 bases. Trimming cost V 0 bases and J 9 bases, with 13 bases left between them. Germline-derived CDR1 and CDR2 are LGHNA and YSLEER. The CDR3 spans 14 residues. This CDR3 is CASSQDRNRVTQYF. The CDR3 region has the DNA TGCGCCAGCAGCCAAGACCGGAACAGGGTGACGCAGTATTTT.

The chain has TRBV5-4 and TRBJ1-2; D is undetermined. The V gene's germline CDR1 is SGHNT and CDR2 YYREEE (reference sequence). This CDR3 region has 14 residues. Trimming left V 4 bases short and J 1 base short, with 11 bases between. This CDR3 is CASSLGLSNYGYTF. The DNA for the CDR3 is TGTGCCAGCAGCCTCGGACTGAGTAACTATGGCTACACCTTC. The variable domain in full, with the rest retrieved from reference TRBV5-4 and TRBJ1-2, is ETGVTQSPTHLIKTRGQQVTLRCSSQSGHNTVSWYQQALGQGPQFIFQYYREEENGRGNFPPRFSGLQFPNYSSELNVNALELDDSALYLCASSLGLSNYGYTFGSGTRLTVV.

CDR3 DNA: TGCAGCGTCCCAACCAGCTTAATAGCGGGAGGGCCAGGTGAGCAGTTCTTC. Translation: CSVPTSLIAGGPGEQFF. The V gene is TRBV29-1, the J gene TRBJ2-1, with TRBD2 matching 11 bases. Germline trimming cut 6 bases from V and 9 bases from J; bases unmatched to any gene: 19. This CDR3 is 17 amino acids long. Germline-derived CDR1 and CDR2 are SQVTM and ANQGSEA.

The rearrangement joins TRBV10-3 to TRBJ1-1, with D uncertain. V was shortened by 10 bases and J by 4 bases, with 13 bases between the two germline ends. Germline V gene sequence: CDR1 ENHRY, CDR2 SYGVKD. CDR3 length: 12 amino acids. The CDR3 protein is CASRVGGTEAFF. The CDR3 nucleotides are TGTGCCAGCCGAGTGGGAGGCACTGAAGCTTTCTTT.

The chain combines TRBV9 with TRBJ2-7; 8 bases are a match to TRBD1. The V and J ends lost 4 bases and 3 bases, in that order; junction bases with no gene match: 3. The germline V gene has CDR1 SGDLS and CDR2 YYNGEE. The CDR3 runs to 13 residues. DNA for the CDR3: TGTGCCAGCAGCTTGGACAGGGACTACGAGCAGTACTTC. This encodes CASSLDRDYEQYF.

This clone was picked up a small number of times. This sequence joins TRBV7-9 and TRBJ1-1; 9 bases align to TRBD1. The ends lost 5 bases at V and 1 base at J; junction bases unmatched: 2. This CDR3 is 14 amino acids long. Germline V gives CDR1 SEHNR, CDR2 FQNEAQ (reference sequence). CDR3: CASSQGQGNTEAFF. DNA for the CDR3: TGTGCCAGCAGCCAGGGACAGGGGAACACTGAAGCTTTCTTT.

This sequence joins TRBV28 and TRBJ1-5; D is unclear. CDR1 is MDHEN and CDR2 is SYDVKM in the germline V gene. The CDR3 is made up of 12 amino acids. Trimming stripped 7 bases from V and 9 bases from J, with 13 bases between. The CDR3 coding sequence is TGTGCCAGCAAGGTAGGCTCAGGGCCCCAGCATTTT. Translated, it gives CASKVGSGPQHF.

The chain uses TRBV18 and TRBJ2-7; D remains unclear. The germline V gene has CDR1 KGHSH and CDR2 LQKENI. The CDR3 covers 11 residues. Trimming removed 6 bases from V and 3 bases from J, with 6 bases in between. The CDR3 DNA sequence: TGTGCCAGCTCGCAGGACTACGAGCAGTACTTC. It encodes CASSQDYEQYF.

This clone was detected only a few times. The V and J genes are TRBV28 and TRBJ2-7, with a weak D call TRBD1 (6 bases). Germline CDR1 is MDHEN and CDR2 is SYDVKM. The V gene lost 5 bases and the J gene lost 3 bases, with 17 bases spanning the gap. CDR3 length: 15 amino acids. CDR3 in DNA: TGTGCCAGCAGTGATCAGGGGCTACGAGGCTACGAGCAGTACTTC. Its translation: CASSDQGLRGYEQYF. The full variable domain, in which reference TRBV28 and TRBJ2-7 provide the parts outside the CDR3, is DVKVTQSSRYLVKRTGEKVFLECVQDMDHENMFWYRQDPGLGLRLIYFSYDVKMKEKGDIPEGYSVSREKKERFSLILESASTNQTSMYLCASSDQGLRGYEQYFGPGTRLTVT.

This clone was detected only a few times. The V call is TRBV25-1, the J call TRBJ2-7, with 8 nucleotides matching TRBD2. The germline CDR1 and CDR2 sequences are MGHDK and SYGVNS. Losses at the gene ends were 6 bases for V and 3 bases for J; bases not matched to a gene: 10. This CDR3 has 15 amino acids. CDR3 bases: TGTGCCAGCAGCCCGTACGGGACTAGTGTCTACGAGCAGTACTTC. It yields the protein CASSPYGTSVYEQYF.

The J gene is TRBJ2-1, the V gene TRBV11-2; tentative D call: TRBD2 (6 bases). V gave up 6 bases and J gave up 5 bases, with 17 bases separating them. CDR3 length: 15 residues. Germline V gene data show CDR1 as SGHAT and CDR2 as FQNNGV. The CDR3 nucleotides read TGTGCCAGCAGGCCCTGGAGGGTGCAAAACAATGAGCAGTTCTTC. It encodes CASRPWRVQNNEQFF.

Only a few counts were recorded for this clone. The V call is TRBV15, the J call TRBJ2-3, with D possibly called TRBD1 or TRBD2 (6 bases each). Trimming pared 3 bases from V and 3 bases from J, leaving 16 bases between. The CDR3 is 16 amino acids. The germline CDR1 and CDR2 sequences are LNHNV and YYDKDF (reference sequence). The CDR3 nucleotides read TGTGCCACCAGCAGTCAGGTTTTAGGGGGGACAGATACGCAGTATTTT. Residues: CATSSQVLGGTDTQYF.

This chain links TRBV5-6 with TRBJ2-7; 8 bases match TRBD1. After removal of 4 bases from V and 2 bases from J, the junction contained 5 bases not matched to a gene. This CDR3 has 14 residues. The germline gives CDR1 SGHDT, CDR2 YYEEEE. The CDR3 DNA sequence: TGTGCCAGCAGCCCGACAGGGGTAACCTACGAGCAGTACTTC. Translation: CASSPTGVTYEQYF.

The chain combines TRBV15 with TRBJ2-5; 12 bases are a match to TRBD2. The CDR3 is 17 amino acids. Losses at the gene ends were 3 bases for V and 1 base for J; bases not matched to a gene: 6. Germline CDR1 and CDR2: LNHNV and YYDKDF (reference sequence). The CDR3 region has the DNA TGTGCCACCAGCAGTAGGTCGGGACTAGCGGGCCAAGAGACCCAGTACTTC. Encoded protein: CATSSRSGLAGQETQYF.

This clone was found a few times. V is TRBV19 and J is TRBJ2-1, with D tentatively TRBD2 (5 bases). The CDR3 consists of 14 residues. Per the germline V gene, CDR1 is LNHDA and CDR2 is SQIVND (reference sequence). The V and J ends lost 7 bases and 4 bases respectively, with 14 bases between them. The CDR3 DNA is TGTGCCAGTAATTCCCGGACTCAGTACAATGAGCAGTTCTTC. This sequence encodes CASNSRTQYNEQFF. The entire variable domain, with the rest obtained from reference TRBV19 and TRBJ2-1, is as follows: DGGITQSPKYLFRKEGQNVTLSCEQNLNHDAMYWYRQDPGQGLRLIYYSQIVNDFQKGDIAEGYSVSREKKESFPLTVTSAQKNPTAFYLCASNSRTQYNEQFFGPGTRLTVL.

V usage is TRBV28 and J usage is TRBJ1-5; D not resolved. Deletions cut 5 bases from V and 0 bases from J, with 11 bases between. CDR1 and CDR2 (germline): MDHEN, SYDVKM. This CDR3 is built from 15 residues. The CDR3 loop reads CASSAPGGSNQPQHF. The CDR3 DNA is TGTGCCAGCAGTGCCCCGGGAGGTAGCAATCAGCCCCAGCATTTT.

This clone has more than one count but fewer than ten. J is TRBJ1-2 and V is TRBV7-2, with 10 bases that match TRBD1. J lost 4 bases, V lost 3 bases, and 5 bases had no gene match. The CDR3 sequence is 15 residues long. Looked up from germline, CDR1 is SGHTA and CDR2 is FQGNSA. Here the CDR3 reads CASSLTGGAAYGYTF. CDR3 bases: TGTGCCAGCAGCTTGACAGGGGGCGCGGCCTATGGCTACACCTTC.

This clone turned up a few times. This same CDR3 is encoded by further DNA sequences in the sample. This chain joins TRBV10-3 and TRBJ2-2; TRBD1 agrees at 7 bases. CDR1 ENHRY and CDR2 SYGVKD come from the germline V gene. The CDR3 is 14 amino acids. The J segment lost 0 bases and the V segment lost 9 bases, leaving 4 bases of the junction unmatched. The CDR3 protein is CAITGTANTGELFF. The CDR3 nucleotides are TGTGCCATTACCGGGACAGCGAACACCGGGGAGCTGTTTTTT.

Note on this clone: This may be a read error: a much more frequent sequence differs by one nucleotide. CDR3 DNA sequence: TGTGCCAGCAGCTTTTCCTACGAGCAGTACTTC. Encoded protein: CASSFSYEQYF. The V gene is TRBV13, the J gene TRBJ2-7, with D unclear. Trimming removed 3 bases from V and 1 base from J, with 1 base in between. This CDR3 is 11 amino acids long. Germline loops: CDR1 PRHDT, CDR2 FYEKMQ (reference sequence).

The chain uses TRBV7-8 and TRBJ2-1; 11 nucleotides match TRBD2. The germline V gene has CDR1 SGHVS and CDR2 FQNEAQ. With 0 bases clipped from V and 8 bases from J, the junction kept 6 bases outside the gene matches. The CDR3 is 16 amino acids. Here the CDR3 DNA reads TGTGCCAGCAGCTTAGCTCTTACTAGCGGGAGCTATGAGCAGTTCTTC. This gives the protein CASSLALTSGSYEQFF.

This chain connects TRBV5-4 to TRBJ2-3; D is tentatively TRBD1 or TRBD2 (6 bases each). V lost 1 base and J 3 bases, leaving 12 bases between the germline ends. Germline V gene lookup returns CDR1 SGHNT and CDR2 YYREEE (reference sequence). The length of the CDR3 is 15 residues. The CDR3 coding sequence is TGTGCCAGCAGCTTGAAGGGGGGCCCGACAGATACGCAGTATTTT. Its protein is CASSLKGGPTDTQYF.

This clone has just a few counts. Other DNA variants within this sample encode the same CDR3. The V gene is TRBV7-9, the J gene TRBJ2-5; D is uncertain. Germline V gene lookup returns CDR1 SEHNR and CDR2 FQNEAQ (reference sequence). This CDR3 contains 11 residues. Between the trimmed V and J ends, which lost 4 bases and 1 base, there was a span of 1 base. CDR3 DNA sequence: TGTGCCAGCAGCTCCCAAGAGACCCAGTACTTC. Protein product: CASSSQETQYF.

The rearrangement links TRBV7-9 to TRBJ2-3, with 14 bases lining up with TRBD2. The ends lost 5 bases at V and 7 bases at J; junction bases unmatched: 8. Germline V lookup: CDR1 SEHNR, CDR2 FQNEAQ (reference sequence). The CDR3 length is 16 residues. CDR3 nucleotide sequence: TGTGCCAGCAGCCTTGGGACTAGCGGGAGTTTTTATACGCAGTATTTT. Amino acids: CASSLGTSGSFYTQYF.

The chain employs TRBV28 and TRBJ1-2; D is perhaps TRBD1 (5 bases). The CDR3 has 16 residues. Trimming pared 7 bases from V and 3 bases from J, leaving 21 bases between. Germline CDR1 is MDHEN and CDR2 is SYDVKM. The DNA for the CDR3 is TGTGCCAGCACCCTAAGGGAGGCAGGGAGGGACTATGGCTACACCTTC. This codes for CASTLREAGRDYGYTF.